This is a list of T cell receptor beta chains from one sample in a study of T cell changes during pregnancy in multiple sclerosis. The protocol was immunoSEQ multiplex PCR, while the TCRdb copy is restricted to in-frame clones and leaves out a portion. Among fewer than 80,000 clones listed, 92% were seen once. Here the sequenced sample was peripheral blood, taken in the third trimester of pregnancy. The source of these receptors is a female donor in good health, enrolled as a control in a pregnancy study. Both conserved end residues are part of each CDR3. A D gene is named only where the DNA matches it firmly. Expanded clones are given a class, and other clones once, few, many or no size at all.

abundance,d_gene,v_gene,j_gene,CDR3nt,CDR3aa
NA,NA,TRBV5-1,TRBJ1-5,TGCGCCAGCAGCTTGGAAGGGGGACATAATCAGCCCCAGCATTTT,CASSLEGGHNQPQHF
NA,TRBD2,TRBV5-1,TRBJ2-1,TGCGCCAGCAGCTTGGAAAGGGGTAGCGGGAGATACGATGAGCAGTTCTTC,CASSLERGSGRYDEQFF
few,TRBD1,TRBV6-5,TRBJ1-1,TGTGCCAGCAGTCCGGCCCGGACAGGGGAAACTGAAGCTTTCTTT,CASSPARTGETEAFF
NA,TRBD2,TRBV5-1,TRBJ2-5,TGCGCCAGCAGCTCTAGCGGGGGGGCCACAGAGACCCAGTACTTC,CASSSSGGATETQYF
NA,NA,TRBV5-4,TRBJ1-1,TGTGCCAGCAGCCCAAAACCCGGGACTATGAACACTGAAGCTTTCTTT,CASSPKPGTMNTEAFF
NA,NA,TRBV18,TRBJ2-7,TGTGCCAGCTCCGATAGTCAGGTTCGAAGCTACGAGCAGTACTTC,CASSDSQVRSYEQYF
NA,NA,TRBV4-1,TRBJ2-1,TGCGCCAGCAGCCAAGAGAGGTGGCCTACTAGCCCGGTGGGTGAGCAGTTCTTC,CASSQERWPTSPVGEQFF
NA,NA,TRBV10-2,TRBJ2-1,TGCGCCAGCAGTGATCTACGCAGGAACAATGAGCAGTTCTTC,CASSDLRRNNEQFF
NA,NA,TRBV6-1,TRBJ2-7,TGTGCCAACTCTCATACTCCCGCCTACGAGCAGTACTTC,CANSHTPAYEQYF
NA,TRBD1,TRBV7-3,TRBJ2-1,TGTGCCAGCAGCTCAGCTCACAGGGGCCTTAATTCCTACAATGAGCAGTTCTTC,CASSSAHRGLNSYNEQFF
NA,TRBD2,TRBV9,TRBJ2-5,TGTGCCAGCAGTGAACAGGGTGGACTAGCGGGATCGGGAGAGACCCAGTACTTC,CASSEQGGLAGSGETQYF
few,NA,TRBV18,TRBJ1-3,TGTGCCAGCTCACCACCCTACTTCCCTGGAAACACCATATATTTT,CASSPPYFPGNTIYF
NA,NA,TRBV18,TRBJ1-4,TGTGCCAGCTCACCTCCCGGGGTCCCGGGGGAAAAACTGTTTTTT,CASSPPGVPGEKLFF
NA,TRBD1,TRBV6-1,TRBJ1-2,TGTGCCAGCACCTCAGGTGGGGACAGGGCCTTCGGCTACACCTTC,CASTSGGDRAFGYTF
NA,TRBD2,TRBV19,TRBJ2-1,TGTGCCAGTAGCACGACTAGCGGTTCCTACAATGAGCAGTTCTTC,CASSTTSGSYNEQFF
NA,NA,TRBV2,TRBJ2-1,TGTGCCAGCAGTGGAACAGGTTACAATGAGCAGTTCTTC,CASSGTGYNEQFF
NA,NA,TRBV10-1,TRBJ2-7,TGCGCCAGCAGTGACCAGAGGCTGGGGGCTCTCGAGCAGTACTTC,CASSDQRLGALEQYF
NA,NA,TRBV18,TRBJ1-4,TGTGCCAGCTCACCGGGACTTAATAATGAAAAACTGTTTTTT,CASSPGLNNEKLFF
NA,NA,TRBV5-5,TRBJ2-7,TGTGCCAGCAGCTTAACTCCGGGGGGCGCCTACGAGCAGTACTTC,CASSLTPGGAYEQYF
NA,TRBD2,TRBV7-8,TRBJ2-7,TGTGCCAGCAGCTTGCTCAGCGGGAGGGCCTACGAGCAGTACTTC,CASSLLSGRAYEQYF
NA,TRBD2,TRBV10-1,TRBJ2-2,TGCGCCAGCTTGGCGGGGGCGAACACCGGGGAGCTGTTTTTT,CASLAGANTGELFF
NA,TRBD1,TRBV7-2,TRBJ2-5,TGTGCCAGCAGCCTCCAGGGACAGGGCCAGTACTTC,CASSLQGQGQYF
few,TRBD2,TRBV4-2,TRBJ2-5,TGTGCCAGCAGCCAAGCGGACGGGAGGGGTCGAGAGACCCAGTACTTC,CASSQADGRGRETQYF
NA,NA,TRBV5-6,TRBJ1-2,TGTGCCAGCAGCTTTCAGCAGGGCTTCTATGGCTACACCTTC,CASSFQQGFYGYTF
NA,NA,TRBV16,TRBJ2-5,TGTGCCAGCAGCCAATCGCGGGGAGAGACCCAGTACTTC,CASSQSRGETQYF